This T cell receptor (beta chain) originates from a study of T cells after yellow fever vaccination. Study overall: In the case of low-cell-number fractions, SMART-Seq v4 Ultra Low Input was used for preparation.

As TCR cDNA was made by 5'RACE template switching, a universal primer site and UMIs were added. Each CDR3 protein gets one entry after TCRdb re-called the 5' RACE reads with MiXCR. The table has approximately 450,000 distinct CDR3 sequences, around 19% seen once. Germline loops: CDR1 LGHDT, CDR2 YNNKEL (reference sequence). Trimming pared 4 bases from V and 7 bases from J, leaving 8 bases between. The CDR3 length is 12 residues. Findings of the study overall: Subsequent booster samples again held most clones from primary vaccination (just under 98% CD4, nearly 90% CD8). Just a small share of clonotypes turned up in the CD4 compartment as well as the CD8 compartment.

Turning to this clonotype: Its antigen is not identified.

J is TRBJ2-4 and V is TRBV3-1; D is possibly TRBD1 (5 bases). The sample in question was PBMCs, obtained before the yellow fever booster vaccination. The receptor comes from a man younger than 30 who received the YFV17D yellow fever vaccine. This CDR3 is CASSLTANIQYF. The CDR3 DNA is TGTGCCAGCAGCCTGACAGCGAACATTCAGTACTTC.